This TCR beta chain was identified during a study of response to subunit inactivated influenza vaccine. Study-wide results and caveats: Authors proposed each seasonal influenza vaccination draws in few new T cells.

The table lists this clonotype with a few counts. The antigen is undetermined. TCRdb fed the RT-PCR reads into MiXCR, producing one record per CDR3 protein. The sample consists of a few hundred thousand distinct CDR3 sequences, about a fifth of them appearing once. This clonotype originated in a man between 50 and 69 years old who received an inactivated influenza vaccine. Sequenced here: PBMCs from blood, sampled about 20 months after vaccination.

CDR3 in amino acids: CASSLKAPGGIPNQPQHF. CDR3 coding DNA: TGTGCCAGCAGCTTAAAGGCCCCCGGCGGGATCCCCAATCAGCCCCAGCATTTT. This chain uses TRBV7-8 with TRBJ1-5; no definite D call. V lost 2 bases and J 3 bases, leaving 20 bases between the germline ends. Per the germline V gene, CDR1 is SGHVS and CDR2 is FQNEAQ. The CDR3 covers 18 residues.